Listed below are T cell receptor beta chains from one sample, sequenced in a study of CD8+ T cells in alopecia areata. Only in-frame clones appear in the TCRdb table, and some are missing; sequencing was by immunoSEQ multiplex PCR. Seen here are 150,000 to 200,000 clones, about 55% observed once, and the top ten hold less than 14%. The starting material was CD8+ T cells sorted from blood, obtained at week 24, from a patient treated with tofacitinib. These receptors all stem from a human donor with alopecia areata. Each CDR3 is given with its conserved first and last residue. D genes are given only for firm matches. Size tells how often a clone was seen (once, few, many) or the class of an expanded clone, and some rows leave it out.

CASSLDRSGTGELFF,TGTGCCAGCAGTTTAGACAGGTCGGGCACCGGGGAGCTGTTTTTT,TRBV27,NA,TRBJ2-2,NA
CASSQGQNTEAFF,TGTGCCAGCAGTCAAGGACAGAACACTGAAGCTTTCTTT,TRBV5-6,NA,TRBJ1-1,NA
CASSQDRAASSYNEQFF,TGCGCCAGCAGCCAAGATAGGGCAGCGAGCTCCTACAATGAGCAGTTCTTC,TRBV4-3,NA,TRBJ2-1,NA
CASSQDRGGNYGYTF,TGCGCCAGCAGCCAAGATCGAGGAGGGAACTATGGCTACACCTTC,TRBV4-3,NA,TRBJ1-2,NA
CASSFPTSGGFYNEQFF,TGTGCCAGCAGCTTCCCGACTAGCGGGGGATTCTACAATGAGCAGTTCTTC,TRBV5-6,TRBD2,TRBJ2-1,few
CAWTVNTGELFF,TGTGCCTGGACGGTGAACACCGGGGAGCTGTTTTTT,TRBV30,NA,TRBJ2-2,few
CASIFGTVSLEVAFF,TGTGCCAGCATCTTCGGGACCGTGTCCCTTGAGGTGGCTTTCTTT,TRBV6-5,NA,TRBJ1-1,NA
CASSPEEESSTDTQYF,TGTGCCAGCTCACCGGAGGAGGAATCCTCCACAGATACGCAGTATTTT,TRBV18,NA,TRBJ2-3,NA
CASSSGWGSDEQYF,TGTGCCAGCAGCTCGGGTTGGGGCAGTGACGAGCAGTACTTC,TRBV11-2,NA,TRBJ2-7,once
CACSAAGPEAFF,TGTGCCTGTTCAGCAGCGGGGCCTGAAGCTTTCTTT,TRBV30,NA,TRBJ1-1,NA
CSVVGDLYEQYF,TGCAGCGTTGTGGGGGACCTCTACGAGCAGTACTTC,TRBV29-1,NA,TRBJ2-7,few
CAWSVGYEQYF,TGTGCCTGGAGCGTTGGCTACGAGCAGTACTTC,TRBV30,NA,TRBJ2-7,NA
CSVEDVGTEETQYF,TGCAGCGTTGAAGATGTCGGGACAGAAGAGACCCAGTACTTC,TRBV29-1,TRBD1,TRBJ2-5,NA
CASSLDPPNRVRGAEAFF,TGTGCCAGTAGTCTCGACCCCCCCAACAGGGTGAGAGGGGCTGAAGCTTTCTTT,TRBV19,NA,TRBJ1-1,NA
CASSFGDTEAFF,TGCGCCAGCAGCTTCGGGGACACTGAAGCTTTCTTT,TRBV5-1,NA,TRBJ1-1,few
CASSSVGPASFDTQYF,TGTGCCAGCAGCTCCGTTGGACCCGCAAGTTTCGATACGCAGTATTTT,TRBV13,NA,TRBJ2-3,NA
CASSGASSGANVLTF,TGTGCCAGCAGTGGGGCCAGCTCTGGGGCCAACGTCCTGACTTTC,TRBV25-1,NA,TRBJ2-6,NA
CASGLAGRDTQYF,TGTGCCAGCGGACTAGCGGGGCGAGATACGCAGTATTTT,TRBV7-9,TRBD2,TRBJ2-3,few
CASSLGPTEAFF,TGTGCCAGCAGCTTGGGGCCGACTGAAGCTTTCTTT,TRBV5-6,NA,TRBJ1-1,NA
CASSFGNTEAFF,TGTGCCAGCAGCTTTGGGAACACTGAAGCTTTCTTT,TRBV7-2,NA,TRBJ1-1,few
CASSLSRPSEAFF,TGTGCCAGCAGCTTAAGTCGGCCGAGTGAAGCTTTCTTT,TRBV13,NA,TRBJ1-1,once
CASRHTNYGYTF,TGTGCCAGCAGGCACACTAACTATGGCTACACCTTC,TRBV9,NA,TRBJ1-2,NA
CASSMSVAGELFF,TGTGCCAGTAGTATGTCAGTGGCCGGGGAGCTGTTTTTT,TRBV19,NA,TRBJ2-2,once
CASSLARLGEELFF,TGCGCCAGCAGCTTGGCCAGGCTCGGGGAGGAACTGTTTTTT,TRBV5-1,NA,TRBJ1-4,NA
CAWSPADSNEQFF,TGTGCCTGGAGTCCCGCCGACAGTAATGAGCAGTTCTTC,TRBV30,NA,TRBJ2-1,few
CASSLEVTYEQYF,TGCGCCAGCAGCTTGGAGGTTACGTACGAGCAGTACTTC,TRBV5-1,NA,TRBJ2-7,few
CASRRSRDYNNEQFF,TGCGCCAGCAGACGGTCCCGGGACTACAACAATGAGCAGTTCTTC,TRBV4-3,TRBD2,TRBJ2-1,NA
CAISESPSEQYF,TGTGCCATCAGTGAGTCCCCCAGCGAGCAGTACTTC,TRBV10-3,NA,TRBJ2-7,NA
CASSLSPGAGEAFF,TGTGCCAGCAGTTTATCGCCCGGGGCTGGGGAAGCTTTCTTT,TRBV27,NA,TRBJ1-1,NA
CASSLRGRNTEAFF,TGTGCCAGCAGTTTAAGGGGGAGGAACACTGAAGCTTTCTTT,TRBV13,NA,TRBJ1-1,few
CASSNTRDSYEQYF,TGTGCCAGCAGCAACACTCGCGACTCCTACGAGCAGTACTTC,TRBV9,NA,TRBJ2-7,NA
CATSNPYRDSGDYSYGYTF,TGTGCCACCAGCAACCCGTATCGGGACAGTGGGGATTACAGCTATGGCTACACCTTC,TRBV15,TRBD1,TRBJ1-2,NA
CSVEGGSYNEQFF,TGCAGCGTTGAGGGGGGCTCCTACAATGAGCAGTTCTTC,TRBV29-1,NA,TRBJ2-1,few
CASSLEGRGWTDTQYF,TGTGCCAGCAGCCTGGAGGGGCGGGGTTGGACAGATACGCAGTATTTT,TRBV11-2,NA,TRBJ2-3,many
CATLGGLDGYTF,TGTGCCACGCTGGGGGGGTTGGATGGCTACACCTTC,TRBV2,NA,TRBJ1-2,once
CASSYGGTEAFF,TGTGCCAGCAGCTACGGGGGCACTGAAGCTTTCTTT,TRBV27,NA,TRBJ1-1,NA
CASSLVGRGGNSPLHF,TGTGCCAGCAGCTTAGTCGGCAGGGGTGGGAATTCACCCCTCCACTTT,TRBV7-3,NA,TRBJ1-6,once
CASSQTDRDPTRVNF,TGTGCCAGCAGCCAAACGGACAGGGACCCTACGAGAGTGAACTTC,TRBV27,TRBD1,TRBJ2-7,NA
CASSTSGPADIQYF,TGTGCCAGTAGTACTTCCGGGCCCGCGGACATTCAGTACTTC,TRBV19,NA,TRBJ2-4,few
CATSRERLAGTGLLSSYNEQFF,TGTGCCACCAGCAGAGAGCGCCTAGCGGGGACTGGGCTGTTGAGCTCCTACAATGAGCAGTTCTTC,TRBV15,TRBD2,TRBJ2-1,NA
CASSLAVLRGAAFF,TGTGCCAGCAGCTTAGCCGTTCTCAGGGGGGCGGCTTTCTTT,TRBV7-8,TRBD1,TRBJ1-1,few
CASSAGAGELFF,TGTGCCAGTAGTGCAGGTGCCGGGGAGCTGTTTTTT,TRBV19,NA,TRBJ2-2,NA
CASSPGQVTYEQYF,TGTGCCAGCAGTCCGGGACAGGTTACCTACGAGCAGTACTTC,TRBV27,TRBD1,TRBJ2-7,NA
CASSYRKSSYNEQFF,TGCGCCAGCAGCTACAGGAAGAGCTCCTACAATGAGCAGTTCTTC,TRBV5-1,NA,TRBJ2-1,NA
CASSEGGQEQFF,TGCGCCAGCAGTGAAGGAGGGCAAGAGCAGTTCTTC,TRBV10-2,NA,TRBJ2-1,NA
CASERDGTEAFF,TGTGCCAGCGAAAGAGATGGGACTGAAGCTTTCTTT,TRBV2,NA,TRBJ1-1,few
CASSSTPGLVSETQYF,TGTGCCAGCAGCTCGACACCGGGACTAGTGTCGGAGACCCAGTACTTC,TRBV5-6,TRBD2,TRBJ2-5,NA
CASSGRTIYTQYF,TGTGCCAGCAGTGGAAGGACAATATATACGCAGTATTTT,TRBV6-6,NA,TRBJ2-3,NA
CASSDWAYEQYF,TGTGCCAGCAGTGACTGGGCCTACGAGCAGTACTTC,TRBV25-1,NA,TRBJ2-7,few
CASSLSAGVEAKNIQYF,TGTGCCAGCAGCTTGTCAGCAGGGGTGGAAGCCAAAAACATTCAGTACTTC,TRBV5-6,NA,TRBJ2-4,few
CASSLEAGGYNYEQYF,TGTGCCAGCAGCTTAGAGGCAGGGGGGTACAACTACGAGCAGTACTTC,TRBV11-2,NA,TRBJ2-7,few
CASSQDRSPEDTQYF,TGCGCCAGCAGCCAAGATCGAAGCCCGGAGGATACGCAGTATTTT,TRBV4-3,NA,TRBJ2-3,NA
CASSHRGNTEAFF,TGCGCCAGCAGCCACCGCGGGAACACTGAAGCTTTCTTT,TRBV4-3,NA,TRBJ1-1,NA
CALRRGRPYF,TGTGCCCTTCGGAGGGGCAGGCCATACTTC,TRBV6-4,NA,TRBJ2-7,NA
CASSPRPRTDPYEQYF,TGTGCCAGCAGCCCCCGACCGAGGACAGACCCCTACGAGCAGTACTTC,TRBV21-1,NA,TRBJ2-7,few
CASSQDLGERYDGYTF,TGTGCCAGCAGCCAAGATTTGGGGGAGCGATATGATGGCTACACCTTC,TRBV4-2,NA,TRBJ1-2,NA
CASSPSEGRSRYGYTF,TGTGCCAGCAGCCCCTCTGAGGGGCGGAGTCGCTATGGCTACACCTTC,TRBV7-2,NA,TRBJ1-2,few
CASSETWGMDGYTF,TGTGCCAGCAGTGAAACGTGGGGAATGGATGGCTACACCTTC,TRBV6-1,NA,TRBJ1-2,NA
CASSQDTTDKEANYGYTF,TGCGCCAGCAGCCAAGATACGACAGACAAAGAAGCTAACTATGGCTACACCTTC,TRBV4-3,NA,TRBJ1-2,few